This T cell receptor beta chain is drawn from a study of T-cell memory formation after mild COVID-19. Study results and caveats: While clones contracting from day 15 to 85 were balanced between CD4 and CD8, later expanders leaned CD4+.

Researchers used 5'RACE with constant-segment primers to make TCR alpha and TCR beta cDNA libraries that carry sample barcodes and UMIs. MiXCR was run by TCRdb on the 5' RACE reads, yielding one entry per CDR3 protein. Here the sample spans 300,000 to 400,000 distinct CDR3 sequences, roughly 14% being singletons. This clonotype occurred many times. Its antigen is not identified. The sequencing input was PBMCs or a T cell subset sorted from them (not recorded which). The clonotype comes from a man between 18 and 35 years old who had mild COVID-19 (a few samples of this study predate the infection). Cell type and time point are not known.

The CDR3 DNA follows: TGTGCCAGCAGCGCGATGACAGGGGGGTTCGGAACAGATACGCAGTATTTT. Its translation: CASSAMTGGFGTDTQYF. The chain recombines TRBV9 with TRBJ2-3; the match to TRBD1 covers 9 bases. The CDR3 has 17 residues. Per germline, CDR1 SGDLS and CDR2 YYNGEE. V lost 3 bases and J lost 3; bases outside the gene matches: 11.